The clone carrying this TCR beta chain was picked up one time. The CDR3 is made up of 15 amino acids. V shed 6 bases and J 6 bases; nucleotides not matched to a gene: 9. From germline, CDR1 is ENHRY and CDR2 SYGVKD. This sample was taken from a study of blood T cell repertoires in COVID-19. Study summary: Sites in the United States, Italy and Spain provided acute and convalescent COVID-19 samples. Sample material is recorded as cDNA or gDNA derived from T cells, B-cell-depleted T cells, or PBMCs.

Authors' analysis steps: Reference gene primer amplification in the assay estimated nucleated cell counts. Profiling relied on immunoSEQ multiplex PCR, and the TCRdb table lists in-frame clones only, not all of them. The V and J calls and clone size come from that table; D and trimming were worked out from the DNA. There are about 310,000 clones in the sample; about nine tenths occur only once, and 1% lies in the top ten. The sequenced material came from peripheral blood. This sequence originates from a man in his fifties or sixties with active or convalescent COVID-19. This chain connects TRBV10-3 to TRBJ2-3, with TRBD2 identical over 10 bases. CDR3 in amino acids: CAISEAGTSDDTQYF. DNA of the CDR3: TGTGCCATCAGCGAAGCCGGGACTAGCGATGATACGCAGTATTTT.